This T cell receptor (beta chain) was recovered during a study of shared clonotypes between healthy human individuals. At the level of the study: Participating donors consisted of two women and a few men aged 18 to 49.

This CDR3 has 17 amino acids. V was cut by 7 bases and J by 4 bases, with 20 bases left in between. Germline CDR1 reads LNHDA; CDR2 reads SQIVND (reference sequence). This clone was recorded once. The authors distributed each subset's genomic DNA evenly over several immunoSEQ plates. TCRdb's table, derived via immunoSEQ multiplex PCR, lists solely in-frame clones and lacks some. The sample records millions of clones, 90% to 95% being singletons. J is TRBJ2-6 and V is TRBV19; D call uncertain. Sequenced input: naive CD4+ T cells sorted from blood. The subset denotes: CD45RA+ positively selected. The sequence derives from a man aged 18 to 29 in good health. The CDR3 reads CASTQPGIRRGANVLTF. CDR3 nucleotides: TGTGCCAGTACCCAACCTGGGATACGAAGGGGGGCCAACGTCCTGACTTTC.